This entry lists 11 T cell receptor beta chains sequenced from one sample in a study of T cell changes during pregnancy in multiple sclerosis. TCRdb's copy holds only in-frame clones and misses some; the assay was immunoSEQ multiplex PCR. This table has 75,000 to 85,000 clones, 93% appearing once. Sequenced material: peripheral blood, taken in the second trimester of pregnancy. These receptors were obtained from a female donor with multiple sclerosis, enrolled in a pregnancy study.

This clone was seen just once. This chain uses TRBV9 with TRBJ2-3; 9 bases agree with TRBD2. This CDR3 region has 15 residues. After removal of 4 bases from V and 2 bases from J, the junction contained 5 bases not matched to a gene. CDR1 SGDLS and CDR2 YYNGEE come from the germline V gene. DNA of the CDR3: TGTGCCAGCAGCTTGAGCGGGGGGCTCACAGATACGCAGTATTTT. As protein: CASSLSGGLTDTQYF. Based on the CDR3 plus reference TRBV9 and TRBJ2-3, the full variable domain is DSGVTQTPKHLITATGQRVTLRCSPRSGDLSVYWYQQSLDQGLQFLIQYYNGEERAKGNILERFSAQQFPDLHSELNLSSLELGDSALYFCASSLSGGLTDTQYFGPGTRLTVL.

The chain has TRBV7-2 and TRBJ1-2, with 9 positions matching TRBD1. The V segment lost 3 bases and the J segment 3 bases; nucleotides outside the gene matches: 8. Germline V gives CDR1 SGHTA, CDR2 FQGNSA. There are 16 residues in the CDR3. CDR3 protein: CASSFYGQGLDYGYTF. The CDR3, as DNA: TGTGCCAGCAGCTTTTATGGACAGGGGTTGGACTATGGCTACACCTTC.

This chain connects TRBV7-9 to TRBJ1-5; D ambiguous. The CDR3 spans 16 residues. Trimming pared 6 bases from V and 2 bases from J, leaving 17 bases between. Germline CDR1 reads SEHNR; CDR2 reads FQNEAQ (reference sequence). The CDR3 sequence is CASSLVRSGGNQPQHF. Here the CDR3 DNA reads TGTGCCAGCAGTTTGGTACGATCGGGTGGCAATCAGCCCCAGCATTTT. The full variable domain, rest sourced from reference TRBV7-9 and TRBJ1-5, is DTGVSQNPRHKITKRGQNVTFRCDPISEHNRLYWYRQTLGQGPEFLTYFQNEAQLEKSRLLSDRFSAERPKGSFSTLEIQRTEQGDSAMYLCASSLVRSGGNQPQHFGDGTRLSIL.

This chain uses TRBV5-6 with TRBJ2-7; 11 bases are shared with TRBD1. The ends lost 4 bases at V and 1 base at J; junction bases unmatched: 4. Germline assignment: CDR1 SGHDT and CDR2 YYEEEE. The CDR3 is 15 amino acids. DNA for the CDR3: TGTGCCAGCAGCCTGGACAGGGGGCTATCCTACGAGCAGTACTTC. Translated: CASSLDRGLSYEQYF.

The CDR3 DNA reads as TGCGCCAGCAGCTGGACAGGGTACGACACTGAAGCTTTCTTT. Its protein is CASSWTGYDTEAFF. The rearrangement uses TRBV5-1 and TRBJ1-1; TRBD1 aligns across 8 bases. The V gene's germline CDR1 is SGHRS and CDR2 YFSETQ. V was clipped by 3 bases and J by 3 bases; unmatched bases: 4. The CDR3 runs 14 residues.

J is TRBJ1-4 and V is TRBV7-9, with D uncertain. Trimming took off 3 bases at V and 5 bases at J, with 10 bases between the two ends. Per germline, CDR1 SEHNR and CDR2 FQNEAQ (reference sequence). This CDR3 contains 14 residues. The CDR3 sequence: CASSFLAPNEKLFF. The CDR3 coding sequence is TGTGCCAGCAGCTTCTTGGCCCCGAATGAAAAACTGTTTTTT.

V and J are TRBV7-9 and TRBJ2-5; 9 positions match TRBD1. CDR1 is SEHNR and CDR2 is FQNEAQ in the germline V gene (reference sequence). The CDR3 is 18 residues long. The trim removed 5 bases at V and 7 bases at J, leaving 20 bases unmatched. The DNA for the CDR3 is TGTGCCAGCAGCGGGGAATTGACAGCCGGGACAGGGCATGTGACCCAGTACTTC. This codes for CASSGELTAGTGHVTQYF.

The V call is TRBV5-6, the J call TRBJ2-1; D is perhaps TRBD1 (5 bases). CDR3 length: 15 residues. Germline assignment: CDR1 SGHDT and CDR2 YYEEEE. Trimming stripped 0 bases from V and 6 bases from J, with 13 bases between. The CDR3 protein is CASSLVQGNSNEQFF. The CDR3 nucleotides read TGTGCCAGCAGCTTGGTCCAGGGAAACTCCAATGAGCAGTTCTTC.

The chain joins TRBV9 to TRBJ2-5; the D gene is possibly TRBD1 (5 bases). The CDR3 has 12 residues. The germline V and J ends were trimmed by 0 bases and 9 bases, with 9 bases remaining between them. CDR1 SGDLS and CDR2 YYNGEE come from the germline V gene. The DNA of the CDR3 is TGTGCCAGCAGCGTAGCTAGGGGCCCCCAGTACTTC. It is translated as CASSVARGPQYF.

V usage is TRBV5-6 and J usage is TRBJ1-2, with D perhaps TRBD1 (5 bases). The germline V and J ends were trimmed by 5 bases and 4 bases, with 15 bases remaining between them. The CDR3 runs to 14 residues. Germline V gene lookup returns CDR1 SGHDT and CDR2 YYEEEE. CDR3 nucleotide sequence: TGTGCCAGCAGTCAGACAAGGGGTGGCTATGGCTACACCTTC. It yields the protein CASSQTRGGYGYTF.

This clone has a single count. CDR3 sequence reads: CASSSLITETQYF. The CDR3 nucleotides read TGTGCCAGCAGCTCACTTATCACAGAGACCCAGTACTTC. The chain employs TRBV7-9 and TRBJ2-5; D is uncertain. The V end was cut by 4 bases, the J end by 4 bases, with 10 bases between. This CDR3 is built from 13 residues. Germline V CDR1 and CDR2: SEHNR, FQNEAQ (reference sequence).